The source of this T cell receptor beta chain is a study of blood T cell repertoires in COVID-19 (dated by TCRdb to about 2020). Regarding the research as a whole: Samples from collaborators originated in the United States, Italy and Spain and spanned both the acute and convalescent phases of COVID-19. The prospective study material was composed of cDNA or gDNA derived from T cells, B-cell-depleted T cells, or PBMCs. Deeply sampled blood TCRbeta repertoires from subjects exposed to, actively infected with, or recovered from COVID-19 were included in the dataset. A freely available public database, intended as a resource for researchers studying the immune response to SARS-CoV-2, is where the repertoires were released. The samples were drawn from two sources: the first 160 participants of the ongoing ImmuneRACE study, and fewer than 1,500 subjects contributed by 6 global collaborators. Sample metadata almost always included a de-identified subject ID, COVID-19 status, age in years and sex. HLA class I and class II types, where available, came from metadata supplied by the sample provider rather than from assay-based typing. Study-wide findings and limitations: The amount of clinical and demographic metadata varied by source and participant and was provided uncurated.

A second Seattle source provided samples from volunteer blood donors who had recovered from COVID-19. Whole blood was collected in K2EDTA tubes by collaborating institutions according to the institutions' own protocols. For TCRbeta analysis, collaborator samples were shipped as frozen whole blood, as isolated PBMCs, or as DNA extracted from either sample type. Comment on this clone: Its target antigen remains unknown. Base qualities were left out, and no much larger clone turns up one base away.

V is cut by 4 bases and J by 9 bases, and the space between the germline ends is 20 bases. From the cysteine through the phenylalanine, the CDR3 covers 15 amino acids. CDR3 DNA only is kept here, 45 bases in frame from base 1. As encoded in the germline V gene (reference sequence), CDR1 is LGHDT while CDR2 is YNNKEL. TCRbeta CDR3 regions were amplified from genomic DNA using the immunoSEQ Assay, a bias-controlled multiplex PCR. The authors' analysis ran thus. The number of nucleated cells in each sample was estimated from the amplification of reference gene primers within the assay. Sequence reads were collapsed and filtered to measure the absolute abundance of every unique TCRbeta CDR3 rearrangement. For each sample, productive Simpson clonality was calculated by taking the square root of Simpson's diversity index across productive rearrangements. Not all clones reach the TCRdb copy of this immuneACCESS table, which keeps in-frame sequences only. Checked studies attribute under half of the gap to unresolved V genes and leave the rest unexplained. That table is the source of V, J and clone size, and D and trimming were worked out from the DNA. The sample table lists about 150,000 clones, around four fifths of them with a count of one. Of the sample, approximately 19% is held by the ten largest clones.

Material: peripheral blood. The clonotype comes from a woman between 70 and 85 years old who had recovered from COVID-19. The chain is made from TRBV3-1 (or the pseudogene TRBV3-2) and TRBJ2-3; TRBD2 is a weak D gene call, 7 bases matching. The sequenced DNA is TGTGCCAGCAGCCCCCTGGGGGCGCCCGGGGGGACGCAGTATTTT. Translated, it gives CASSPLGAPGGTQYF.